The text below deals with one TCR beta chain. The entry originates in a study of shared clonotypes between healthy human individuals. The germline CDR1 and CDR2 sequences are MNHEY and SVGAGI. Unmatched junction bases numbered 7, after V lost 6 bases and J lost 3 bases. The CDR3 has 15 amino acids. Sequencing used immunoSEQ multiplex PCR; TCRdb keeps in-frame clones, though not all of them. The sample shows more than 550,000 clones, less than 95% of them seen only once. Sequencing was done on a sample of memory CD8+ T cells from PBMCs. Indicated subset: CD45RO+ cells pooled with CCR7-negative TemRA cells. The chain links TRBV6-5 to TRBJ2-7; 11 positions agree with TRBD1. This clonotype was sampled from a man younger than 35 in good health. Some clones in this sample may be carry-over from other donors' samples. The CDR3 DNA reads as TGTGCCAGCAGCGACGGAGGGACAGGGGGCTACGAGCAGTACTTC. Protein product: CASSDGGTGGYEQYF.